This T cell receptor (beta chain) was profiled in a study of cytomegalovirus exposure and HLA in healthy donors. Notes on the study in general: Cytomegalovirus association was listed for 164 TCR beta chains. Clonal expansion, a later analysis showed, was greater in HLA-associated TCR beta chains than in equally common others.

Primers: 60 Vbeta forward and 13 Jbeta reverse. Only in-frame clones appear in the TCRdb table, and some are missing; sequencing was by immunoSEQ multiplex PCR. The data show over 150,000 clones, 77% seen once. Healthy bone marrow donors made up the donors. This CDR3 comprises 14 residues. V gave up 2 bases and J gave up 5 bases; unmatched junction bases: 4. CDR1 and CDR2 from the germline V gene are SGDLS and YYNGEE. Turning to this clone: The antigen remains unidentified.

The chain joins TRBV9 to TRBJ2-1, with TRBD2 matching over 7 bases. This TCR was recovered from a woman aged 30 to 39 in good health and CMV-seropositive. Material: PBMCs. The CDR3 reads CASSVGGLDNEQFF. The CDR3 DNA reads as TGTGCCAGCAGCGTGGGAGGGCTTGACAATGAGCAGTTCTTC.